Presented here are 25 T cell receptor beta chains from one specimen sequenced in a study of CD8 T cell repertoires and HIV-1 epitope variants. Profiled with immunoSEQ multiplex PCR; TCRdb holds only in-frame clones, not every one. Of 5,000 to 7,500 clones listed, 55% to 80% are singletons. For these receptors, no antigen is known. Material: cultured CD8+ T cells derived from PBMCs. The receptor source for this set is a male donor with HIV.

By its share, this clone is medium-sized. The chain is built from TRBV13 and TRBJ1-3; 7 nucleotides agree with TRBD1. Germline values: CDR1 PRHDT, CDR2 FYEKMQ (reference sequence). CDR3 size: 15 residues. With 5 bases clipped from V and 5 bases from J, the junction kept 9 bases outside the gene matches. CDR3 nucleotide sequence: TGTGCCAGCAGCCCTGACAGGGACGGGCGAAACACCATATATTTT. Protein sequence: CASSPDRDGRNTIYF.

The chain employs TRBV18 and TRBJ1-3, with TRBD1 identical over 9 bases. This CDR3 spans 15 amino acids. The germline CDR1 and CDR2 sequences are KGHSH and LQKENI. Trimming removed 3 bases from V and 3 bases from J; junction bases left unmatched: 3. CDR3 in DNA: TGTGCCAGCTCACCTTCGGGACAGGGTGGAAACACCATATATTTT. This translates into CASSPSGQGGNTIYF.

The chain joins TRBV7-6 to TRBJ2-5; TRBD2 matches at 16 bases. Germline V gene sequence: CDR1 SGHVS, CDR2 FNYEAQ. Trimming cost V 5 bases and J 5 bases; bases outside gene matches: 2. The CDR3 is made up of 15 amino acids. The CDR3 loop reads CASSGTSGGAETQYF. For the CDR3, the DNA is TGTGCCAGCAGCGGGACTAGCGGGGGGGCCGAGACCCAGTACTTC.

The chain carries TRBV7-8 and TRBJ1-1, with 7 bases matching TRBD1. Germline CDR1 and CDR2: SGHVS and FQNEAQ. CDR3 length: 15 residues. V was clipped by 5 bases and J by 0 bases; unmatched bases: 6. CDR3 protein: CASSPWDSLNTEAFF. CDR3 in DNA: TGTGCCAGCAGCCCGTGGGACAGTCTGAACACTGAAGCTTTCTTT.

The V and J genes are TRBV25-1 and TRBJ2-2, with D hard to call. The CDR3 has 13 amino acids. With 8 bases removed from V and 5 bases from J, the gap between germline ends came to 12 bases. CDR1 is MGHDK, CDR2 SYGVNS, per germline. The CDR3 DNA reads as TGTGCCAGCGGTGGGGTTGGGACCGGGGAGCTGTTTTTT. Encoded protein: CASGGVGTGELFF.

This clone was seen only once. V is TRBV4-3 and J is TRBJ1-2, with D possibly matching TRBD1 (5 bases). Germline values: CDR1 LGHNA, CDR2 YSLEER. The CDR3 sequence is 15 residues long. Trimming removed 1 base at V and 4 bases at J, with 13 bases between. The CDR3 DNA is TGCGCCAGCAGCCAAGGTCTCGGGACTTCCTATGGCTACACCTTC. Protein: CASSQGLGTSYGYTF.

V and J are TRBV5-6 and TRBJ2-5; D may be TRBD2 (6 bases). V lost 1 base and J 2 bases, leaving 9 bases between the germline ends. Germline V gives CDR1 SGHDT, CDR2 YYEEEE. CDR3 length equals 14 residues. The CDR3 loop is CASSLTSRQETQYF. CDR3 nucleotide sequence: TGTGCCAGCAGCTTGACTAGCCGACAAGAGACCCAGTACTTC.

V usage is TRBV27 and J usage is TRBJ1-6; no clear D gene. Germline lookup yields CDR1 MNHEY and CDR2 SMNVEV (reference sequence). This CDR3 has 13 residues. V gave up 7 bases and J gave up 0 bases, with 4 bases separating them. In DNA form, the CDR3 reads TGTGCCAGCAACGGCTCCTATAATTCACCCCTCCACTTT. Amino acids: CASNGSYNSPLHF.

J is TRBJ2-1 and V is TRBV28; D may be TRBD2 (6 bases). The ends were cut back, 6 bases at V and 0 bases at J, with 12 bases in the middle. This CDR3 has 15 residues. CDR1 and CDR2 from the germline V gene are MDHEN and SYDVKM. CDR3 sequence reads: CASSSDGSSYNEQFF. CDR3 DNA sequence: TGTGCCAGCAGCTCGGACGGGAGCTCCTACAATGAGCAGTTCTTC.

V and J are TRBV11-2 and TRBJ2-7; D may be TRBD2 (6 bases). V lost 2 bases and J lost 6, with 8 bases in between. The CDR3 has 12 residues. Germline loops: CDR1 SGHAT, CDR2 FQNNGV. The DNA for the CDR3 is TGTGCCAGCAGCTTACGAGCGGGCGAGCAGTACTTC. Protein: CASSLRAGEQYF.

This sequence joins TRBV28 and TRBJ2-1, with no clear D. Germline values: CDR1 MDHEN, CDR2 SYDVKM. V lost 2 bases, J lost 0 bases, and 2 bases lay in between. The CDR3 totals 13 residues. The CDR3 spells CASSLGSYNEQFF. In DNA form, the CDR3 reads TGTGCCAGCAGTTTAGGCTCCTACAATGAGCAGTTCTTC.

V gene TRBV5-1 combines with J gene TRBJ2-7, with 7 bases aligning to TRBD1. The CDR3 has 14 residues. V shed 0 bases and J 6 bases; nucleotides not matched to a gene: 6. Germline values: CDR1 SGHRS, CDR2 YFSETQ. The CDR3 nucleotides are TGCGCCAGCAGCTTGGCGGACAGGACTGCCGAGCAGTACTTC. Protein sequence: CASSLADRTAEQYF.

V gene TRBV7-3 combines with J gene TRBJ1-1; D is uncertain. The CDR3 is made up of 13 amino acids. From germline, CDR1 is SGHTA and CDR2 FQGTGA. The V and J ends lost 2 bases and 1 base respectively, with 5 bases between them. CDR3 loop: CASSLYKNTEAFF. The CDR3 region has the DNA TGTGCCAGCAGCTTATACAAGAACACTGAAGCTTTCTTT. The variable domain in full, completed from reference TRBV7-3 and TRBJ1-1, reads GAGVSQTPSNKVTEKGKYVELRCDPISGHTALYWYRQSLGQGPEFLIYFQGTGAADDSGLPNDRFFAVRPEGSVSTLKIQRTERGDSAVYLCASSLYKNTEAFFGQGTRLTVV.

The chain carries TRBV15 and TRBJ2-7, with TRBD1 identical over 10 bases. The length of the CDR3 is 15 residues. V dropped 5 bases and J dropped 6; count of bases not matched to a gene: 10. Germline V lookup: CDR1 LNHNV, CDR2 YYDKDF (reference sequence). CDR3 in DNA: TGTGCCACCAGCCCCGACAGGGGGCGACCTCTCGAGCAGTACTTC. Residues: CATSPDRGRPLEQYF.

V gene TRBV6-6 combines with J gene TRBJ2-3; 13 bases line up with TRBD2. The CDR3 is 14 residues long. CDR1 MNHNY and CDR2 SVGAGI come from the germline V gene (reference sequence). V lost 10 bases to trimming and J lost 6 bases; unmatched junction nucleotides: 7. The CDR3 bases are TGTGCCACCTTGACTAGCGGGAGGTTGGATACGCAGTATTTT. It codes for CATLTSGRLDTQYF.

V gene TRBV6-5 combines with J gene TRBJ2-7; 7 nucleotides align to TRBD2. With 5 bases clipped from V and 4 bases from J, the junction kept 11 bases outside the gene matches. This CDR3 spans 15 amino acids. Germline CDR1 is MNHEY and CDR2 is SVGAGI. CDR3 nucleotides: TGTGCCAGCAGTCCTCCGGGACTACGATTTTACGAGCAGTACTTC. It translates to CASSPPGLRFYEQYF.

V usage is TRBV28 and J usage is TRBJ2-1; TRBD2 might be the D (6 bases). V lost 8 bases and J lost 7, with 9 bases in between. The CDR3 length is 11 residues. Germline CDR1 reads MDHEN; CDR2 reads SYDVKM. CDR3 protein: CASSRENEQFF. DNA of the CDR3: TGTGCCAGCTCCCGGGAGAATGAGCAGTTCTTC.

V is TRBV7-6 and J is TRBJ1-3; 9 nucleotides agree with TRBD1. This CDR3 contains 17 residues. Germline V gives CDR1 SGHVS, CDR2 FNYEAQ. V trimming: 5 bases; J trimming: 0 bases; junction bases outside the gene matches: 8. The DNA of the CDR3 is TGTGCCAGCAGCCCATACCGACAGGGGGACTCTGGAAACACCATATATTTT. Protein sequence: CASSPYRQGDSGNTIYF.

This clone was detected a few times. This chain joins TRBV27 and TRBJ1-5, with D unclear. CDR3 length equals 15 residues. V lost 2 bases to trimming and J lost 0 bases, with 8 bases between them. Germline-derived CDR1 and CDR2 are MNHEY and SMNVEV (reference sequence). The CDR3 protein is CASSLDGDSNQPQHF. DNA of the CDR3: TGTGCCAGCAGTTTAGACGGAGATAGCAATCAGCCCCAGCATTTT.

The count of this clone is one. This chain links TRBV7-9 with TRBJ2-7, with TRBD2 as a possible D gene (5 bases). The ends were cut back, 0 bases at V and 9 bases at J, with 12 bases in the middle. CDR3 length equals 13 residues. Per germline, CDR1 SEHNR and CDR2 FQNEAQ (reference sequence). CDR3 in amino acids: CASSLAGREGQYF. The CDR3 coding sequence is TGTGCCAGCAGCTTAGCGGGCAGAGAGGGGCAGTACTTC.

V and J are TRBV5-4 and TRBJ1-1; D gene ambiguous. Germline lookup yields CDR1 SGHNT and CDR2 YYREEE (reference sequence). The germline V and J ends were trimmed by 4 bases and 0 bases, with 7 bases remaining between them. The CDR3 consists of 13 residues. This chain's CDR3 is CASSRRVNTEAFF. In nucleotides, the CDR3 is TGTGCCAGCAGCCGTCGGGTGAACACTGAAGCTTTCTTT. Full variable domain (outside the CDR3, taken from reference TRBV5-4 and TRBJ1-1): ETGVTQSPTHLIKTRGQQVTLRCSSQSGHNTVSWYQQALGQGPQFIFQYYREEENGRGNFPPRFSGLQFPNYSSELNVNALELDDSALYLCASSRRVNTEAFFGQGTRLTVV.

The rearrangement uses TRBV7-7 and TRBJ2-1, with TRBD1 matching over 9 bases. Germline lookup yields CDR1 SSHAT and CDR2 FNYEAQ (reference sequence). CDR3 length: 15 residues. J was trimmed by 2 bases and V by 4 bases; bases with no gene match: 3. The CDR3 sequence is CASSSGQGPYNEQFF. CDR3 sequence (DNA): TGTGCCAGCAGCTCCGGACAGGGGCCCTACAATGAGCAGTTCTTC.

The genes are TRBV28 and TRBJ2-1; D is undetermined. Between the trimmed V and J ends, which lost 5 bases and 5 bases, there was a span of 22 bases. The CDR3 is 17 amino acids. CDR1 is MDHEN and CDR2 is SYDVKM in the germline V gene. This chain's CDR3 is CASSPSWVMVTDNEQFF. CDR3 nucleotide sequence: TGTGCCAGCAGTCCCTCCTGGGTTATGGTTACGGACAATGAGCAGTTCTTC.

The chain combines TRBV18 with TRBJ1-2; D gene unclear. V was trimmed by 1 base and J by 2 bases, leaving 8 bases between them. The germline V gene encodes CDR1 KGHSH and CDR2 LQKENI. This CDR3 has 14 amino acids. In DNA form, the CDR3 reads TGTGCCAGCTCACCACGGTCTATAAACTATGGCTACACCTTC. Protein product: CASSPRSINYGYTF.

This clone was recorded a few times. In DNA, the CDR3 is TGTGCCAGCAGCCCGGGCCGATGGGACACTGAAGCTTTCTTT. As protein: CASSPGRWDTEAFF. J is TRBJ1-1 and V is TRBV7-8; D uncertain. The V and J ends lost 5 bases and 3 bases respectively, with 13 bases between them. The CDR3 runs 14 residues. Looked up from germline, CDR1 is SGHVS and CDR2 is FQNEAQ.